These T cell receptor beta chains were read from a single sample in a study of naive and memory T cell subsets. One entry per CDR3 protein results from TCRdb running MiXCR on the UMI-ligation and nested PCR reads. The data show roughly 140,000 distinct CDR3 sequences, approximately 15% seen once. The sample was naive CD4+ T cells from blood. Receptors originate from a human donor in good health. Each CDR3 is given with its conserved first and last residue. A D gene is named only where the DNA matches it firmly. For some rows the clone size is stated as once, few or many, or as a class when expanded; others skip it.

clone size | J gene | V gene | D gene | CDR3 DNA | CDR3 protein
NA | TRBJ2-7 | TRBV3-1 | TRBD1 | TGTGCCAGCAGCCCGACCGGGACAGGGGGATTGGAGCAGTACTTC | CASSPTGTGGLEQYF
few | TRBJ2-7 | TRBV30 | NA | TGTGCCTGCCACACCGACAGCTACTTCTCCTACGAGCAGTACTTC | CACHTDSYFSYEQYF
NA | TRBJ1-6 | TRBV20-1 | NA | TGCAGTGCTAGGGACGACAGAGAGGGTTCACCCCTCCACTTT | CSARDDREGSPLHF
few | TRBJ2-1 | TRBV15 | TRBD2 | TGTGCCACCATCCAATCTAGCGGGAGCTACAATGAGCAGTTCTTC | CATIQSSGSYNEQFF
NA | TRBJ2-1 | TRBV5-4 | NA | TGTGCCAGCAGCTTGGGCGGGTCCCGTGAAGAGCAGTTCTTC | CASSLGGSREEQFF
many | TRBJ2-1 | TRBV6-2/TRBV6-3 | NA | TGTGCCAGCAGTTACGGTGGGAGCGGCTACAATGAGCAGTTCTTC | CASSYGGSGYNEQFF
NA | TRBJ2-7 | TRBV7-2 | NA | TGTGCCAGCAGCTTTGTTAGAAGGTCAACCTACGAGCAGTACTTC | CASSFVRRSTYEQYF
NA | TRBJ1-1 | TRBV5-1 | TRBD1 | TGCGCCAGCAGCTTGCGACAGGGGGTTGGCACTGAAGCTTTCTTT | CASSLRQGVGTEAFF
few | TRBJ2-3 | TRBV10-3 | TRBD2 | TGTGCCATCAAACAAAGGGTGGGACTAGCGGACAACACAGATACGCAGTATTTT | CAIKQRVGLADNTDTQYF
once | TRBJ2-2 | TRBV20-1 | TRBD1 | TGCAGTGCTAGAGGACGAGGGACAGAAAACACCGGGGAGCTGTTTTTT | CSARGRGTENTGELFF
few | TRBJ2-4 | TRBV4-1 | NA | TGCGCCAGCAGCCAAGATGCGGGCGAATACAACCCATATAAAAACATTCAGTACTTC | CASSQDAGEYNPYKNIQYF
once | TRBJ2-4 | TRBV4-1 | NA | TGCGCCAGCAGCCAAGATAGGGGCAGAATCAAAAACATTCAGTACTTC | CASSQDRGRIKNIQYF
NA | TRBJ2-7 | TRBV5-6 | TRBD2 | TGTGCCAGCAGCTTCGAGCGGGAGTTCAGGTCCTACGAGCAGTACTTC | CASSFEREFRSYEQYF
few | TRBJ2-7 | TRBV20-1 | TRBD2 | TGCAGTGCGGGACTAGCGGGAGTCCTCGAGCAGTACTTC | CSAGLAGVLEQYF
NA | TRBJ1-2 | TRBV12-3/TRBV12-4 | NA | TGTGCCAGCACCGAGCAGGGATATGGCTACACCTTC | CASTEQGYGYTF
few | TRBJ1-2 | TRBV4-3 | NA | TGCGCCAGCAGCCAAGAATTGCAGACACCTTCCTATGGCTACACCTTC | CASSQELQTPSYGYTF
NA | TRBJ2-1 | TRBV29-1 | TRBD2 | TGCAGCGTTGTGGGACTAGACTCCTACAATGAGCAGTTCTTC | CSVVGLDSYNEQFF
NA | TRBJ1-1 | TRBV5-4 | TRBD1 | TGTGCCAGCAGCTTAATGGGGGCAGGGGGCACTGAAGCTTTCTTT | CASSLMGAGGTEAFF
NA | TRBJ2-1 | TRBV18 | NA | TGTGCCAGCTCACCCCAGAGGGTTGGTACGGCGTACAATGAGCAGTTCTTC | CASSPQRVGTAYNEQFF
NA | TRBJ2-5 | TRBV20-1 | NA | TGCAGTGCTAGAGACCCGGAAGAGACCCAGTACTTC | CSARDPEETQYF
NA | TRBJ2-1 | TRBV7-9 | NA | TGTGCCAGCAGACCCGTGGGGAGTGAGCAGTTCTTC | CASRPVGSEQFF
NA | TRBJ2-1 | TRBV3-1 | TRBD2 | TGTGCCAGCAGGCTCGGGACTAGCCTTGGGAATGAGCAGTTCTTC | CASRLGTSLGNEQFF
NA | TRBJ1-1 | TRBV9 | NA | TGTGCCAGCAGCGCACAGGGAAGGGCTGAAGCTTTCTTT | CASSAQGRAEAFF
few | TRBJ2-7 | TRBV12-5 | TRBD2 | TGTGCTAGTGGTTCGGGGGGAGCGGCTGGTTATGAAATCTACGAGCAGTACTTC | CASGSGGAAGYEIYEQYF
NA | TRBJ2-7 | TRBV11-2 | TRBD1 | TGTGCCAGCAGCCCAGGGGGCTGGGAAGCAATTTACGAGCAGTACTTC | CASSPGGWEAIYEQYF
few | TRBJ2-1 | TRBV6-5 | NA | TGTGCCAGCAGTTACCCGGGAAGGAATGAGCAGTTCTTC | CASSYPGRNEQFF
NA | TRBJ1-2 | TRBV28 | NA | TGTGCCAGCAGTTCTGCGGGACACACTAACTATGGCTACACCTTC | CASSSAGHTNYGYTF
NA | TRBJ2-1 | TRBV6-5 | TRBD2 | TGTGCCAGCAGTTACACTAGCGGGACAAATGAGCAGTTCTTC | CASSYTSGTNEQFF
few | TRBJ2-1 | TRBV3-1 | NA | TGTGCCAGCAGCCCCCGATTAAGTCAGACCTACAATGAGCAGTTCTTC | CASSPRLSQTYNEQFF
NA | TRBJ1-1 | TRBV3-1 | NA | TGTGCCAGCAGCCAAGATACAGGGAACACTGAAGCTTTCTTT | CASSQDTGNTEAFF
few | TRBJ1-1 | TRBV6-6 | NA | TGTGCCAGCAGTCCCTCAGGGGCCTTGGCTGAAGCTTTCTTT | CASSPSGALAEAFF
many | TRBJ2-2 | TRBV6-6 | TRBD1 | TGTGCCAGCAGACAACTGCGGCAGGGGGAAACCGGGGAGCTGTTTTTT | CASRQLRQGETGELFF
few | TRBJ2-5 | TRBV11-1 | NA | TGTGCCAGCAGCTTACTTCAGGCAGGCGGAGAGACCCAGTACTTC | CASSLLQAGGETQYF
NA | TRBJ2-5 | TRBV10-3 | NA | TGTGCCACCGGCGGGGACCCGGGGGAGACCCAGTACTTC | CATGGDPGETQYF
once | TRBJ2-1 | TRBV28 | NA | TGTGCCAGCAGTTTAACGGTGGCAGAAATTGTGAATGAGCAGTTCTTC | CASSLTVAEIVNEQFF
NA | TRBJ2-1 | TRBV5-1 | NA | TGCGCCAGCAGCTCCAGCGGGCTCACCTACAATGAGCAGTTCTTC | CASSSSGLTYNEQFF
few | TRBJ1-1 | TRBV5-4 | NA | TGTGCCAGCAGCTTGGAACAGGGTAACACTGAAGCTTTCTTT | CASSLEQGNTEAFF
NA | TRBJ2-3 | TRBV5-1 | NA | TGCGCCAGCAGCTTGGCCGACTATCAACATACGCAGTATTTT | CASSLADYQHTQYF
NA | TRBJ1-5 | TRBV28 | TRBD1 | TGTGCCAGCAGTGCAGGGGGGCTAGGTCAGCCCCAGCATTTT | CASSAGGLGQPQHF
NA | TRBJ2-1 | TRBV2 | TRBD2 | TGTGCCGGACAAACGAGCGGGGGCAAAAACAATGAGCAGTTCTTC | CAGQTSGGKNNEQFF
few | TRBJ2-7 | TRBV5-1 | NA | TGCGCCAGCAGCAACGTTGGGGGCTCCTACGAGCAGTACTTC | CASSNVGGSYEQYF
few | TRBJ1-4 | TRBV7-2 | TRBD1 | TGTGCCAGCAGCCCTGGACAGGTTAATGAAAAACTGTTTTTT | CASSPGQVNEKLFF